A selection of T cell receptor beta chains follows, all from one sample in a study of blood T cells in healthy people across ages. Via MiXCR, TCRdb re-called the 5' RACE reads, giving one row per CDR3 protein. This table holds 380,000 or so distinct CDR3 sequences, 45% to 65% found once. The sample consisted of blood. The receptors derive from a man in his 60s in good health. The CDR3 runs from the conserved cysteine through the conserved F or W. The order of the fields is J gene, clone size, D gene, V gene, CDR3 DNA, CDR3 protein. The D gene is left open where the match is weak. Clone size, where shown, is once, few, many, or a class for clones that have expanded.

J gene: TRBJ1-1
clone size: .
D gene: .
V gene: TRBV7-2
CDR3 DNA: TGTGCCAGCAGCTTAGCTTTCGGGCAGCCTGAAGCTTTCTTT
CDR3 protein: CASSLAFGQPEAFF

J gene: TRBJ2-1
clone size: .
D gene: TRBD2
V gene: TRBV20-1
CDR3 DNA: TGCAGTGCGGGGACTAGCGGGACCTACAATGAGCAGTTCTTC
CDR3 protein: CSAGTSGTYNEQFF

J gene: TRBJ2-1
clone size: .
D gene: TRBD1
V gene: TRBV7-2
CDR3 DNA: TGTGCCAGCGGTACGGACAGGGGCACGTACAATGAGCAGTTCTTC
CDR3 protein: CASGTDRGTYNEQFF

J gene: TRBJ2-1
clone size: .
D gene: TRBD2
V gene: TRBV5-1
CDR3 DNA: TGCGCCAGCAGAACGGGGGGGTTGCACAATGAGCAGTTCTTC
CDR3 protein: CASRTGGLHNEQFF

J gene: TRBJ2-3
clone size: .
D gene: .
V gene: TRBV20-1
CDR3 DNA: TGCAGTGCGTCCTTACGGGGATTGACTAGCACAGATACGCAGTATTTT
CDR3 protein: CSASLRGLTSTDTQYF

J gene: TRBJ2-6
clone size: .
D gene: .
V gene: TRBV6-2/TRBV6-3
CDR3 DNA: TGTGCCAGCAGTTACGGGCCCCGGCTCTCTGGGGCCAACGTCCTGACTTTC
CDR3 protein: CASSYGPRLSGANVLTF

J gene: TRBJ2-1
clone size: .
D gene: .
V gene: TRBV29-1
CDR3 DNA: TGCAGCGTTGATACGGGACCCCCCTACAATGAGCAGTTCTTC
CDR3 protein: CSVDTGPPYNEQFF

J gene: TRBJ2-6
clone size: .
D gene: .
V gene: TRBV28
CDR3 DNA: TGTGCCAGCAGTTTTAGGGCAGGGGTAATTCCTGGGGCCAACGTCCTGACTTTC
CDR3 protein: CASSFRAGVIPGANVLTF

J gene: TRBJ1-2
clone size: .
D gene: .
V gene: TRBV29-1
CDR3 DNA: TGCAGCTCCTACAGACAGGCTAACTATGGCTACACCTTC
CDR3 protein: CSSYRQANYGYTF

J gene: TRBJ2-5
clone size: few
D gene: TRBD2
V gene: TRBV6-2/TRBV6-3
CDR3 DNA: TGTGCCAGCAGCCCTACTTTGAATCCGGGACTAGCGGGAAGTGAGACCCAGTACTTC
CDR3 protein: CASSPTLNPGLAGSETQYF

J gene: TRBJ2-7
clone size: .
D gene: TRBD2
V gene: TRBV18
CDR3 DNA: TGTGCCAGCTCACCGACTAGCGGGGGAGCAGGGGAGCAGTACTTC
CDR3 protein: CASSPTSGGAGEQYF

J gene: TRBJ1-2
clone size: .
D gene: .
V gene: TRBV12-3/TRBV12-4
CDR3 DNA: TGTGCCAGCAGTTTCGGTACAGGAGGCTATGGCTACACCTTC
CDR3 protein: CASSFGTGGYGYTF

J gene: TRBJ2-4
clone size: .
D gene: .
V gene: TRBV6-2/TRBV6-3
CDR3 DNA: TGTGCCAGCAGCCCAGGGGCGGCCAAAAACATTCAGTACTTC
CDR3 protein: CASSPGAAKNIQYF

J gene: TRBJ2-3
clone size: .
D gene: .
V gene: TRBV12-3/TRBV12-4
CDR3 DNA: TGTGCCAGCAGTTTTACGGGGACTAGCACAGATACGCAGTATTTT
CDR3 protein: CASSFTGTSTDTQYF

J gene: TRBJ2-1
clone size: many
D gene: TRBD1
V gene: TRBV12-3/TRBV12-4
CDR3 DNA: TGTGCCAGCACCGTGGGACAGGCCAATGAGCAGTTCTTC
CDR3 protein: CASTVGQANEQFF

J gene: TRBJ2-7
clone size: few
D gene: .
V gene: TRBV20-1
CDR3 DNA: TGCAGCCTAACTAGATTTCGGTACGAGCAGTACTTC
CDR3 protein: CSLTRFRYEQYF

J gene: TRBJ2-3
clone size: .
D gene: .
V gene: TRBV6-5
CDR3 DNA: TGTGCCAGCAGTTACCGACGGGACCGAAGCACAGATACGCAGTATTTT
CDR3 protein: CASSYRRDRSTDTQYF

J gene: TRBJ2-7
clone size: .
D gene: .
V gene: TRBV6-6
CDR3 DNA: TGTGCCAGCAGTCCCGATACCGGGGGCAATGAGCAGTACTTC
CDR3 protein: CASSPDTGGNEQYF

J gene: TRBJ2-5
clone size: .
D gene: TRBD2
V gene: TRBV12-3/TRBV12-4
CDR3 DNA: TGTGCCAGCAGTCCCTACCCGGGAGTAGCGGGAGGGCCAAGGGGAGAGACCCAGTACTTC
CDR3 protein: CASSPYPGVAGGPRGETQYF

J gene: TRBJ2-7
clone size: many
D gene: TRBD1
V gene: TRBV6-1
CDR3 DNA: TGTGCCAGCACCGGGGACAGGGGGCTATCCTACGAGCAGTACTTC
CDR3 protein: CASTGDRGLSYEQYF

J gene: TRBJ2-3
clone size: once
D gene: .
V gene: TRBV27
CDR3 DNA: TGTGCCAGCAGTTTATATGGCGGTACGCAGTATTTT
CDR3 protein: CASSLYGGTQYF

J gene: TRBJ2-5
clone size: .
D gene: TRBD2
V gene: TRBV10-3
CDR3 DNA: TGTGCCATCAGCACTAGCGCTCAAGAGACCCAGTACTTC
CDR3 protein: CAISTSAQETQYF

J gene: TRBJ2-3
clone size: .
D gene: TRBD2
V gene: TRBV7-3
CDR3 DNA: TGTGCCAGCAGCTCCTCGGGGGGGGGTACAGATACGCAGTATTTT
CDR3 protein: CASSSSGGGTDTQYF

J gene: TRBJ2-1
clone size: few
D gene: TRBD2
V gene: TRBV7-6
CDR3 DNA: TGTGCCAGCAGCCCAGCAGCGGGAGTGTACAATGAGCAGTTCTTC
CDR3 protein: CASSPAAGVYNEQFF

J gene: TRBJ2-7
clone size: once
D gene: TRBD2
V gene: TRBV7-2
CDR3 DNA: TGTGCCAGTAGTAGCGGGAAGGGCGAGCAGTACTTC
CDR3 protein: CASSSGKGEQYF

J gene: TRBJ1-5
clone size: .
D gene: .
V gene: TRBV12-3/TRBV12-4
CDR3 DNA: TGTGCCAGCAGTGATCGACGGCATAGCAATCAGCCCCAGCATTTT
CDR3 protein: CASSDRRHSNQPQHF

J gene: TRBJ2-5
clone size: few
D gene: .
V gene: TRBV4-3
CDR3 DNA: TGCGCCAGCAGCCAAGATACGGGGCCAGGGAAAGAGACCCAGTACTTC
CDR3 protein: CASSQDTGPGKETQYF

J gene: TRBJ2-5
clone size: .
D gene: .
V gene: TRBV20-1
CDR3 DNA: TGCAAGGTCCCGAGGGGGGAGACCCAGTACTTC
CDR3 protein: CKVPRGETQYF

J gene: TRBJ2-7
clone size: .
D gene: .
V gene: TRBV7-2
CDR3 DNA: TGCGCCAGCAGCGGAGGGGTCGTATACGAGCAGTACTTC
CDR3 protein: CASSGGVVYEQYF

J gene: TRBJ2-5
clone size: many
D gene: TRBD2
V gene: TRBV5-1
CDR3 DNA: TGCGCCAGCAGCTTCCTAGCGGGTCAAGAGACCCAGTACTTC
CDR3 protein: CASSFLAGQETQYF

J gene: TRBJ2-3
clone size: .
D gene: TRBD2
V gene: TRBV2
CDR3 DNA: TGTGCCAGCAGTGAAATCGGGGGGGCTCGCACAGATACGCAGTATTTT
CDR3 protein: CASSEIGGARTDTQYF

J gene: TRBJ1-1
clone size: .
D gene: .
V gene: TRBV29-1
CDR3 DNA: TGCAGCGCCCCGGGACGCAGTGTGAACACTGAAGCTTTCTTT
CDR3 protein: CSAPGRSVNTEAFF

J gene: TRBJ1-1
clone size: .
D gene: .
V gene: TRBV9
CDR3 DNA: TGTGCCAGCAGCGCCCGGACATTGACTGAAGCTTTCTTT
CDR3 protein: CASSARTLTEAFF

J gene: TRBJ2-1
clone size: many
D gene: .
V gene: TRBV5-1
CDR3 DNA: TGCGCCAGCAGCTTGGTAGGGACGCCTCGGTTCTTC
CDR3 protein: CASSLVGTPRFF

J gene: TRBJ1-2
clone size: .
D gene: .
V gene: TRBV12-3/TRBV12-4
CDR3 DNA: TGTGCCAGCACCTGGCGTCAGGGAGATGGCTACACCTTC
CDR3 protein: CASTWRQGDGYTF

J gene: TRBJ2-5
clone size: few
D gene: .
V gene: TRBV25-1
CDR3 DNA: TGTGCCAGCAGTGAAGCGAGGGGGTCAGAGACCCAGTACTTC
CDR3 protein: CASSEARGSETQYF

J gene: TRBJ1-2
clone size: .
D gene: .
V gene: TRBV20-1
CDR3 DNA: TGCAGTGCCCAACCTATAATGGCCCATGGCTACACCTTC
CDR3 protein: CSAQPIMAHGYTF

J gene: TRBJ2-7
clone size: .
D gene: TRBD2
V gene: TRBV18
CDR3 DNA: TGTGCCAGCTCCTCTACGACTAGCGGGGCCTACTACGAGCAGTACTTC
CDR3 protein: CASSSTTSGAYYEQYF

J gene: TRBJ1-2
clone size: .
D gene: .
V gene: TRBV2
CDR3 DNA: TGTGCCAGCACCTACTACCCTAACTATGGCTACACCTTC
CDR3 protein: CASTYYPNYGYTF

J gene: TRBJ2-6
clone size: .
D gene: TRBD1
V gene: TRBV2
CDR3 DNA: TGTGCCAGCAGTGAACAGGGGGCTGGGGCCAACGTCCTGACTTTC
CDR3 protein: CASSEQGAGANVLTF

J gene: TRBJ2-3
clone size: .
D gene: .
V gene: TRBV24-1
CDR3 DNA: TGTGCCACCAGTGTGTCCGTTTCAGATACGCAGTATTTT
CDR3 protein: CATSVSVSDTQYF